This T cell receptor (beta chain) was observed in a study of blood T cells in healthy people across ages. CDR1 and CDR2 (germline): LNHNV, YYDKDF (reference sequence). The CDR3 runs to 17 residues. Study conclusions and caveats: TCR beta diversity, measured per million T cells, fell in a roughly linear way with age. Naive T cell percentage showed a strong correlation with TCR beta diversity.

In the case of this clonotype: Its antigen is unknown.

Alongside a J-beta primer mix, a sample-barcoded 5' primer served in a second PCR lasting about 7 to 12 cycles. CDR3-containing paired-end reads numbering at least 2.5 million came from each sample. TCRdb independently ran MiXCR on the 5' RACE reads; one entry per CDR3 protein. The top ten clones hold 6.5% to 8.5% of a sample with around 1.5 million distinct CDR3 sequences, roughly 64% of them seen once. Peripheral blood was drawn, approximately 10 milliliters per donor. The chain links TRBV15 to TRBJ2-5; 10 bases fit TRBD2. The last part of the DNA fits TRBJ2-4 better; the J call may be wrong. The sequenced material came from blood. This TCR was sampled from a young man in good health. The CDR3 coding sequence is TGTGCCACCAGCACCCCTTGGGCTAGCGGGGGAGAAAACATTCAGTACTTC. This codes for CATSTPWASGGENIQYF.